This T cell receptor (beta chain) emerged from a study of cytomegalovirus exposure and HLA in healthy donors. A word on this clone: This sample also contains other DNA sequences that code for the same CDR3.

The PCR had 60 Vbeta and 13 Jbeta primers. TCRdb's copy holds only in-frame clones and misses some; the assay was immunoSEQ multiplex PCR. The table lists 55,000 to 70,000 clones, about 80% of them singletons. Sample: PBMCs. The sequence was collected from a woman between 40 and 55 years old in good health and CMV-seronegative.

The DNA for the CDR3 is TGTGCCAGCAGCGTCGCTGCAGGGGACTACGAGCAGTACTTC. Its translation is CASSVAAGDYEQYF. V and J are TRBV9 and TRBJ2-7; maybe TRBD1 (6 bases). The CDR3 has 14 amino acids. Trimming took off 2 bases at V and 3 bases at J, with 12 bases between the two ends. CDR1 and CDR2 (germline): SGDLS, YYNGEE. The full variable domain, with the rest looked up from reference TRBV9 and TRBJ2-7, is DSGVTQTPKHLITATGQRVTLRCSPRSGDLSVYWYQQSLDQGLQFLIQYYNGEERAKGNILERFSAQQFPDLHSELNLSSLELGDSALYFCASSVAAGDYEQYFGPGTRLTVT.